Shown below are 9 T cell receptor beta chains from a single sample sequenced in a study of T cell repertoires in cytomegalovirus infection. MiXCR, run by TCRdb on the reads, gives a single entry per CDR3 protein. The sample shows just over 450,000 distinct CDR3 sequences, roughly 43% of them seen only once. These receptors' antigens are unknown. The sample was cultured PBMCs, taken from culture after CMV antigen stimulation. The receptors were sampled from a human donor in good health (CMV status not recorded). Some clones in this sample may be carry-over from other donors' samples.

The chain recombines TRBV20-1 with TRBJ2-2; D tentatively fits TRBD1 or TRBD2 (5 bases each). Germline V gene data show CDR1 as DFQATT and CDR2 as SNEGSKA (reference sequence). The V end was cut by 3 bases, the J end by 4 bases, with 18 bases between. The CDR3 runs 16 residues. The CDR3 region has the DNA TGCAGTGCTAGCGGCCAGATGGGGCGGGTCACCGGGGAGCTGTTTTTT. Translation gives CSASGQMGRVTGELFF.

At least ten counts were recorded for this clonotype. J is TRBJ2-5 and V is TRBV7-9, with D perhaps matching TRBD2 (5 bases). The germline V gene has CDR1 SEHNR and CDR2 FQNEAQ (reference sequence). The CDR3 is 14 amino acids. V gave up 3 bases and J gave up 6 bases, with 14 bases separating them. CDR3 in amino acids: CASSFGEGRKTQYF. The CDR3 region has the DNA TGTGCCAGCAGCTTCGGGGAAGGGAGAAAGACCCAGTACTTC.

This clonotype turned up a few times. This chain connects TRBV28 to TRBJ2-1; the D gene could be TRBD1 or TRBD2 (5 bases each). The CDR3 is made up of 15 amino acids. Deletions cut 1 base from V and 3 bases from J, with 10 bases between. Germline CDR1 is MDHEN and CDR2 is SYDVKM. CDR3 in DNA: TGTGCCAGCAGTTTATTGGGGGATCTCTACAATGAGCAGTTCTTC. Protein sequence: CASSLLGDLYNEQFF. Combining the CDR3 with reference TRBV28 and TRBJ2-1 gives the whole variable domain DVKVTQSSRYLVKRTGEKVFLECVQDMDHENMFWYRQDPGLGLRLIYFSYDVKMKEKGDIPEGYSVSREKKERFSLILESASTNQTSMYLCASSLLGDLYNEQFFGPGTRLTVL.

The genes are TRBV9 and TRBJ2-3; 12 positions agree with TRBD2. V shed 0 bases and J 6 bases; nucleotides not matched to a gene: 11. The CDR3 sequence is 18 residues long. Germline V gives CDR1 SGDLS, CDR2 YYNGEE. CDR3 sequence: CASSVAISLAGGPDTQYF. The CDR3 bases are TGTGCCAGCAGCGTAGCCATTTCACTAGCGGGGGGCCCCGATACGCAGTATTTT.

The chain carries TRBV20-1 and TRBJ2-1; 7 nucleotides line up with TRBD1. With V trimmed by 3 bases and J by 8 bases, 7 bases remained unmatched. Germline CDR1 DFQATT, CDR2 SNEGSKA (reference sequence). The CDR3 contains 13 residues. The CDR3 protein is CSARDNRGDEQFF. DNA for the CDR3: TGCAGTGCTAGGGATAACAGGGGCGATGAGCAGTTCTTC.

This clonotype has just a few counts. The rearrangement joins TRBV7-2 to TRBJ2-7; 8 positions match TRBD2. V shed 4 bases and J 4 bases; nucleotides not matched to a gene: 15. From germline, CDR1 is SGHTA and CDR2 FQGNSA. This CDR3 is 17 amino acids long. The CDR3 sequence is CASSWPGSGSTSYEQYF. CDR3 bases: TGTGCCAGCAGCTGGCCCGGGAGCGGGAGCACCTCGTACGAGCAGTACTTC. Looking up the rest from reference TRBV7-2 and TRBJ2-7 gives the full variable domain: GAGVSQSPSNKVTEKGKDVELRCDPISGHTALYWYRQSLGQGLEFLIYFQGNSAPDKSGLPSDRFSAERTGGSVSTLTIQRTQQEDSAVYLCASSWPGSGSTSYEQYFGPGTRLTVT.

This clonotype was observed a few times. This rearrangement joins TRBV7-9 to TRBJ1-2; D possibly corresponds to TRBD1 (5 bases). Germline-derived CDR1 and CDR2 are SEHNR and FQNEAQ (reference sequence). Trimming stripped 4 bases from V and 4 bases from J, with 16 bases between. The CDR3 has 15 amino acids. This CDR3 reads CASSSQTTAIYGYTF. For the CDR3, the DNA is TGTGCCAGCAGCTCCCAGACGACAGCAATCTATGGCTACACCTTC.

This clonotype was counted only a few times. The chain has TRBV7-6 and TRBJ2-1; possibly TRBD2 for D (5 bases). The CDR3 is 15 amino acids. V was pared by 2 bases and J by 10 bases, with 18 bases between. CDR1 SGHVS and CDR2 FNYEAQ come from the germline V gene. CDR3 amino acids: CASSLSSYTEAEQFF. The DNA of the CDR3 is TGTGCCAGCAGCTTATCTTCCTACACGGAGGCCGAGCAGTTCTTC.

This clonotype occurred a few times. The V call is TRBV7-8, the J call TRBJ2-3, with no clear D. V dropped 0 bases and J dropped 4 bases, with 20 bases sitting between them. The germline CDR1 and CDR2 sequences are SGHVS and FQNEAQ. The CDR3 loop spans 18 amino acids. The CDR3 coding sequence is TGTGCCAGCAGCTTAGCGTACGTTGGTGTAGGTGTTGCAGATACGCAGTATTTT. It specifies CASSLAYVGVGVADTQYF.